This T cell receptor (beta chain) was identified during a study of radiotherapy plus CTLA-4 blockade in lung cancer. Sequencing was performed with immunoSEQ multiplex PCR; in TCRdb, only in-frame clones are kept and a portion is missing. The top ten clones hold more than 8.5% of a sample with fewer than 70,000 clones, 79% of them seen once. The CDR3 length is 12 residues. Germline CDR1 MNHNS, CDR2 SASEGT. V was shortened by 7 bases and J by 8 bases, with 14 bases between the two germline ends. The TCR sequence derives from a human donor with non-small cell lung cancer who had a complete response to radiotherapy plus ipilimumab. The sequencing used peripheral blood, collected from a patient treated with radiotherapy plus ipilimumab. This sequence joins TRBV6-1 and TRBJ1-2; D is possibly TRBD1 (5 bases). The CDR3 DNA is TGTGCCAGCACGAAGAGGAGGGGCGGCTACACCTTC. As protein: CASTKRRGGYTF.